The source of this T cell receptor beta chain is a study of read filtering for tumor transcriptome and immune sequencing. Study-level information: Mean patient age was roughly 70 years, range roughly 40 to 80; roughly 18 male, 14 to 15 female.

This clonotype has a handful of counts. What it recognizes is unknown. With 2 bases removed from V and 6 bases from J, the gap between germline ends came to 11 bases. CDR1 and CDR2 (germline): SEHNR, FQNEAQ (reference sequence). The CDR3 totals 14 residues. The library was built from about 400 ng RNA with molecular barcoded adaptors for alpha/delta and beta/gamma chains. TCRdb re-derived calls from the reads in MiXCR, one entry per CDR3 protein. Of some 120,000 distinct CDR3 sequences listed, 10% to 15% were seen once; the top ten hold more than 9.5%. General study findings and limits: Without single-read clonotypes, shared clonotype proportions correlated more between IR-seq and RNA-seq. IR-seq captured clonotypes deeper and more reliably than RNA-seq. Sorted CD138-negative bone marrow cells were not purified T cells.

The receptor was isolated from a donor aged 40 or older with multiple myeloma. The chain recombines TRBV7-9 with TRBJ2-1; no clear D gene. Material: a population of CD138-negative cells sorted from bone marrow. CDR3: CASSLFGQPNEQFF. Here the CDR3 DNA reads TGTGCCAGCAGCTTATTCGGCCAGCCCAATGAGCAGTTCTTC.